This entry lists 5 T cell receptor beta chains sequenced from one sample in a study of T-cell reconstitution after alpha-beta-depleted transplantation in children. Researchers prepared the TCRbeta library using unique molecular identifiers, the study reports. TCRdb itself ran the PCR reads through MiXCR, one entry per CDR3 protein. The sample has hundreds of thousands of distinct CDR3 sequences; around 20% are singletons. The sample was PBMCs from the stem cell graft donor, taken from the stem cell graft. The receptors originated from a human donor who donated a stem cell graft to a child with acute lymphoblastic leukemia.

In this sample, this clonotype turned up a few times. The rearrangement joins TRBV18 to TRBJ1-5; no clear D gene. The CDR3 consists of 14 residues. The V end lost 4 bases, the J end lost 0 bases, and 7 bases lay between the germline ends. CDR1 is KGHSH, CDR2 LQKENI, per germline. The CDR3 loop reads CASSLQNSNQPQHF. The CDR3, as DNA: TGTGCCAGCTCACTCCAGAATAGCAATCAGCCCCAGCATTTT.

This clonotype appeared a few times. The chain carries TRBV5-6 and TRBJ1-5; maybe TRBD1 (6 bases). Trimming removed 5 bases at V and 2 bases at J, with 17 bases between. The CDR3 contains 16 residues. CDR1 is SGHDT, CDR2 YYEEEE, per germline. CDR3 in DNA: TGTGCCAGCAGACGCAGGGGAACCGGAGGCAATCAGCCCCAGCATTTT. Encoded protein: CASRRRGTGGNQPQHF.

The V and J genes are TRBV12-3 or TRBV12-4 and TRBJ2-7, with TRBD1 matching 7 bases. This CDR3 comprises 14 residues. With V trimmed by 6 bases and J by 5 bases, 10 bases remained unmatched. CDR3 nucleotides: TGTGCCAGCAGGCGGACAGGCATAAAGGACGAGCAGTACTTC. Translating it yields CASRRTGIKDEQYF.

This clonotype was seen ten or more times. The genes are TRBV10-3 and TRBJ2-2; D may be TRBD1 (5 bases). This CDR3 region has 13 residues. Germline loops: CDR1 ENHRY, CDR2 SYGVKD. Between the trimmed V and J ends, which lost 3 bases and 3 bases, there was a span of 5 bases. As DNA, the CDR3 is TGTGCCATCAGTGACAGGGACACCGGGGAGCTGTTTTTT. Its protein is CAISDRDTGELFF.

This clonotype was seen a handful of times. The rearrangement uses TRBV7-9 and TRBJ1-5; no clear D. CDR1 SEHNR and CDR2 FQNEAQ come from the germline V gene (reference sequence). Trimming took off 5 bases at V and 0 bases at J, with 8 bases between the two ends. This CDR3 is 14 amino acids long. The chain's CDR3 is CASSEHNSNQPQHF. In DNA form, the CDR3 reads TGTGCCAGCAGCGAGCACAATAGCAATCAGCCCCAGCATTTT.